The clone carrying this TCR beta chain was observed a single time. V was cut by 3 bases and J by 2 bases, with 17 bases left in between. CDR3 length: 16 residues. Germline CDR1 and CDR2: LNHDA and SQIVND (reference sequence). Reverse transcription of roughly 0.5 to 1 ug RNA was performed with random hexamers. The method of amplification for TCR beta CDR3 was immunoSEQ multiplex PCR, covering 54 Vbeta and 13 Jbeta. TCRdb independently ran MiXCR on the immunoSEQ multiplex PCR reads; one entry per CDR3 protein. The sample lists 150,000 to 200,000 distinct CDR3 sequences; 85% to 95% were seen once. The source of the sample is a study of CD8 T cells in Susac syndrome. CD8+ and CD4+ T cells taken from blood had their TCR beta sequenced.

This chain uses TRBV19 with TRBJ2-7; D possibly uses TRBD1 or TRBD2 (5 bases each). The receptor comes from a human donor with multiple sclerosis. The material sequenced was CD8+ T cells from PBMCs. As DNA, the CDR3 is TGTGCCAGTAGTATGGGTGACAGCCTAGCTACCTACGAGCAGTACTTC. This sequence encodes CASSMGDSLATYEQYF.